A selection of T cell receptor beta chains follows, all from one sample in a study of cytomegalovirus exposure and HLA in healthy donors. Here immunoSEQ multiplex PCR was the method, and the copy in TCRdb shows in-frame clones only, minus some. The sample shows more than 80,000 clones, roughly 82% of them seen only once. Sequenced: PBMCs. The receptors derive from a man in his fifties in good health and CMV-seronegative. CDR3s include the opening cysteine and the closing phenylalanine or tryptophan. A D gene is named only where the DNA matches it firmly. Not all rows give a size; the values are once, few, many and, for expanded clones, a class.

v_gene: TRBV18
abundance: .
d_gene: .
j_gene: TRBJ1-4
CDR3aa: CASSPMRNEKLFF
CDR3nt: TGTGCCAGCTCACCAATGAGGAATGAAAAACTGTTTTTT

v_gene: TRBV6-1
abundance: .
d_gene: .
j_gene: TRBJ1-5
CDR3aa: CASSEQGSVRQPQHF
CDR3nt: TGTGCCAGCAGTGAACAGGGGTCGGTCAGGCAGCCCCAGCATTTT

v_gene: TRBV7-9
abundance: .
d_gene: .
j_gene: TRBJ1-6
CDR3aa: CASSIQNSPLHF
CDR3nt: TGTGCCAGCAGCATACAGAATTCACCCCTCCACTTT

v_gene: TRBV11-2
abundance: .
d_gene: .
j_gene: TRBJ2-2
CDR3aa: CASSPQFRTAITGELFF
CDR3nt: TGTGCCAGCAGCCCCCAATTCCGGACAGCGATAACCGGGGAGCTGTTTTTT

v_gene: TRBV5-1
abundance: .
d_gene: .
j_gene: TRBJ1-1
CDR3aa: CASSLAVDTEAFF
CDR3nt: TGCGCCAGCAGCTTGGCGGTGGACACTGAAGCTTTCTTT

v_gene: TRBV6-1
abundance: .
d_gene: TRBD1
j_gene: TRBJ1-4
CDR3aa: CASSDSEQGGEKLFF
CDR3nt: TGTGCCAGCAGTGACAGCGAGCAGGGGGGTGAAAAACTGTTTTTT

v_gene: TRBV6-5
abundance: .
d_gene: .
j_gene: TRBJ1-1
CDR3aa: CASRFQGRATEAFF
CDR3nt: TGTGCCAGCAGGTTTCAGGGAAGGGCCACTGAAGCTTTCTTT

v_gene: TRBV7-2
abundance: .
d_gene: .
j_gene: TRBJ1-3
CDR3aa: CASSPQTARGADTIYF
CDR3nt: TGTGCCAGCAGCCCGCAGACAGCCAGGGGAGCGGACACCATATATTTT

v_gene: TRBV7-6
abundance: .
d_gene: .
j_gene: TRBJ2-3
CDR3aa: CASSLGESVDTQYF
CDR3nt: TGTGCCAGCAGCTTAGGAGAGAGTGTGGATACGCAGTATTTT

v_gene: TRBV18
abundance: .
d_gene: .
j_gene: TRBJ1-5
CDR3aa: CASSPSSDNQPQHF
CDR3nt: TGTGCCAGCTCACCATCCAGCGATAATCAGCCCCAGCATTTT

v_gene: TRBV28
abundance: .
d_gene: TRBD1
j_gene: TRBJ1-4
CDR3aa: CASSNIQGAGKLFF
CDR3nt: TGTGCCAGCAGTAACATACAGGGGGCTGGAAAACTGTTTTTT

v_gene: TRBV10-1
abundance: once
d_gene: TRBD2
j_gene: TRBJ2-5
CDR3aa: CASSESTGRGAGETQYF
CDR3nt: TGCGCCAGCAGTGAGTCGACGGGGCGGGGGGCCGGGGAGACCCAGTACTTC

v_gene: TRBV6-1
abundance: .
d_gene: .
j_gene: TRBJ2-2
CDR3aa: CASNVVGGYTGELFF
CDR3nt: TGTGCCAGCAACGTCGTGGGGGGATACACCGGGGAGCTGTTTTTT

v_gene: TRBV5-6
abundance: .
d_gene: .
j_gene: TRBJ1-2
CDR3aa: CASSYLPAGVYGYTF
CDR3nt: TGTGCCAGCAGCTACCTCCCGGCAGGCGTCTATGGCTACACCTTC

v_gene: TRBV2
abundance: few
d_gene: .
j_gene: TRBJ1-6
CDR3aa: CASSERSGRGDSPLHF
CDR3nt: TGTGCCAGCAGTGAACGGTCAGGCCGGGGAGATTCACCCCTCCACTTT

v_gene: TRBV6-1
abundance: .
d_gene: .
j_gene: TRBJ1-2
CDR3aa: CASSEPRDWSYTF
CDR3nt: TGTGCCAGCAGTGAACCGCGGGATTGGAGCTACACCTTC

v_gene: TRBV7-8
abundance: once
d_gene: .
j_gene: TRBJ1-1
CDR3aa: CASSPPPASGTEAFF
CDR3nt: TGTGCCAGCAGCCCCCCCCCGGCATCAGGCACTGAAGCTTTCTTT

v_gene: TRBV27
abundance: once
d_gene: .
j_gene: TRBJ1-1
CDR3aa: CASSFSVGATEAFF
CDR3nt: TGTGCCAGCAGTTTCAGTGTAGGGGCCACTGAAGCTTTCTTT

v_gene: TRBV11-2
abundance: .
d_gene: TRBD1
j_gene: TRBJ1-2
CDR3aa: CASSQQGGSGGYTF
CDR3nt: TGTGCCAGCAGCCAACAGGGGGGTAGTGGTGGCTACACCTTC

v_gene: TRBV30
abundance: .
d_gene: .
j_gene: TRBJ1-1
CDR3aa: CAWSVLTGTEAFF
CDR3nt: TGTGCCTGGAGTGTGCTCACGGGGACTGAAGCTTTCTTT

v_gene: TRBV6-1
abundance: .
d_gene: TRBD2
j_gene: TRBJ2-5
CDR3aa: CASIAGEFSETQYF
CDR3nt: TGTGCCAGCATAGCGGGGGAATTTTCGGAGACCCAGTACTTC

v_gene: TRBV21-1
abundance: .
d_gene: .
j_gene: TRBJ2-3
CDR3aa: CASSKVRDRVTKVTQYF
CDR3nt: TGTGCCAGCAGCAAAGTCCGGGACAGGGTGACAAAGGTTACGCAGTATTTT

v_gene: TRBV4-2
abundance: .
d_gene: .
j_gene: TRBJ1-3
CDR3aa: CASSQGGQGNTIYF
CDR3nt: TGTGCCAGCAGCCAAGGGGGGCAGGGAAACACCATATATTTT

v_gene: TRBV6-6
abundance: .
d_gene: .
j_gene: TRBJ1-1
CDR3aa: CASSYESGGAFF
CDR3nt: TGTGCCAGCAGTTACGAGAGCGGGGGAGCTTTCTTT

v_gene: TRBV28
abundance: once
d_gene: .
j_gene: TRBJ2-5
CDR3aa: CASSLRKQGSKTQYF
CDR3nt: TGTGCCAGCAGTTTAAGGAAACAGGGATCGAAGACCCAGTACTTC

v_gene: TRBV5-4
abundance: .
d_gene: TRBD1
j_gene: TRBJ2-7
CDR3aa: CASSLSRDRGAPTYEQYF
CDR3nt: TGTGCCAGCAGCTTAAGTAGAGACAGGGGCGCTCCTACCTACGAGCAGTACTTC

v_gene: TRBV10-3
abundance: few
d_gene: TRBD2
j_gene: TRBJ2-5
CDR3aa: CAISEPGGQETQYF
CDR3nt: TGTGCCATCAGTGAGCCGGGGGGTCAGGAGACCCAGTACTTC

v_gene: TRBV11-3
abundance: once
d_gene: TRBD1
j_gene: TRBJ1-1
CDR3aa: CASSSGQENTEAFF
CDR3nt: TGTGCCAGCAGCTCCGGACAGGAGAACACTGAAGCTTTCTTT

v_gene: TRBV19
abundance: .
d_gene: .
j_gene: TRBJ1-5
CDR3aa: CASSIGGGENQPQHF
CDR3nt: TGTGCCAGTAGTATAGGGGGGGGCGAAAATCAGCCCCAGCATTTT

v_gene: TRBV19
abundance: .
d_gene: TRBD1
j_gene: TRBJ1-2
CDR3aa: CASSATGSPVMGYTF
CDR3nt: TGTGCCAGTAGTGCGACAGGGAGCCCGGTTATGGGCTACACCTTC

v_gene: TRBV15
abundance: .
d_gene: .
j_gene: TRBJ2-1
CDR3aa: CATSRVGTTIGNEQFF
CDR3nt: TGTGCCACCAGCAGAGTCGGGACAACAATCGGCAATGAGCAGTTCTTC

v_gene: TRBV2
abundance: .
d_gene: TRBD1
j_gene: TRBJ1-5
CDR3aa: CASSGDRGQQPQHF
CDR3nt: TGTGCCAGCAGTGGGGACAGGGGGCAACAGCCCCAGCATTTT

v_gene: TRBV11-2
abundance: .
d_gene: .
j_gene: TRBJ1-5
CDR3aa: CASSLSEGQPQHF
CDR3nt: TGTGCCAGCAGCTTATCCGAGGGACAGCCCCAGCATTTT

v_gene: TRBV19
abundance: .
d_gene: TRBD1
j_gene: TRBJ2-1
CDR3aa: CASSMGQGSYEQFF
CDR3nt: TGTGCCAGTAGTATGGGACAGGGTAGCTATGAGCAGTTCTTC

v_gene: TRBV2
abundance: .
d_gene: .
j_gene: TRBJ1-4
CDR3aa: CASRLGAGVNEKLFF
CDR3nt: TGTGCCAGCAGGTTGGGTGCAGGGGTTAATGAAAAACTGTTTTTT

v_gene: TRBV7-2
abundance: .
d_gene: TRBD1
j_gene: TRBJ1-5
CDR3aa: CASSVTGEGQPQHF
CDR3nt: TGTGCCAGCAGCGTTACAGGGGAAGGTCAGCCCCAGCATTTT

v_gene: TRBV4-1
abundance: .
d_gene: .
j_gene: TRBJ2-7
CDR3aa: CASSQDAAGVDYEQYF
CDR3nt: TGCGCCAGCAGCCAAGATGCGGCAGGGGTTGACTACGAGCAGTACTTC

v_gene: TRBV28
abundance: .
d_gene: .
j_gene: TRBJ1-5
CDR3aa: CASPNSNQPQHF
CDR3nt: TGTGCCAGCCCCAATAGCAATCAGCCCCAGCATTTT

v_gene: TRBV29-1
abundance: .
d_gene: .
j_gene: TRBJ1-4
CDR3aa: CSAERITNEKLFF
CDR3nt: TGCAGCGCCGAGAGAATAACTAATGAAAAACTGTTTTTT

v_gene: TRBV6-5
abundance: .
d_gene: .
j_gene: TRBJ2-3
CDR3aa: CASSLAFSTDTQYF
CDR3nt: TGTGCCAGCAGCTTGGCATTTAGCACAGATACGCAGTATTTT

v_gene: TRBV29-1
abundance: .
d_gene: .
j_gene: TRBJ2-7
CDR3aa: CSVALRGSGSEQYF
CDR3nt: TGCAGCGTGGCTTTGAGGGGGTCTGGAAGCGAGCAGTACTTC

v_gene: TRBV18
abundance: .
d_gene: TRBD1
j_gene: TRBJ1-2
CDR3aa: CASSPGTAPNYGYTF
CDR3nt: TGTGCCAGCTCACCAGGGACAGCTCCAAACTATGGCTACACCTTC

v_gene: TRBV9
abundance: .
d_gene: .
j_gene: TRBJ1-1
CDR3aa: CASSVLPRGDTEAFF
CDR3nt: TGTGCCAGCAGCGTCCTGCCCAGGGGTGACACTGAAGCTTTCTTT

v_gene: TRBV19
abundance: .
d_gene: TRBD1
j_gene: TRBJ1-5
CDR3aa: CASSMGTGPNQPQHF
CDR3nt: TGTGCCAGTAGTATGGGGACAGGACCAAATCAGCCCCAGCATTTT

v_gene: TRBV25-1
abundance: .
d_gene: .
j_gene: TRBJ2-1
CDR3aa: CASSERDPTKGSYNEQFF
CDR3nt: TGTGCCAGCAGTGAGCGGGACCCGACGAAAGGCTCCTACAATGAGCAGTTCTTC

v_gene: TRBV5-4
abundance: .
d_gene: TRBD1
j_gene: TRBJ2-7
CDR3aa: CASSPAGQGLYEQYF
CDR3nt: TGTGCCAGCAGCCCGGCGGGACAGGGCCTCTACGAGCAGTACTTC

v_gene: TRBV7-9
abundance: .
d_gene: .
j_gene: TRBJ1-2
CDR3aa: CASRTLVGRGYGYTF
CDR3nt: TGTGCCAGCAGAACACTAGTTGGCAGGGGATATGGCTACACCTTC

v_gene: TRBV6-1
abundance: .
d_gene: TRBD2
j_gene: TRBJ2-1
CDR3aa: CASSVPDKTSGGFSYNEQFF
CDR3nt: TGTGCCAGCAGTGTGCCTGATAAGACTAGCGGGGGGTTCTCCTACAATGAGCAGTTCTTC

v_gene: TRBV30
abundance: once
d_gene: TRBD2
j_gene: TRBJ2-2
CDR3aa: CAWKGLAAPSTGELFF
CDR3nt: TGTGCCTGGAAGGGACTAGCGGCCCCCAGCACCGGGGAGCTGTTTTTT

v_gene: TRBV11-2
abundance: .
d_gene: TRBD1
j_gene: TRBJ2-1
CDR3aa: CASSRRQGKGFNEQFF
CDR3nt: TGTGCCAGCAGCCGAAGACAGGGGAAAGGTTTTAATGAGCAGTTCTTC